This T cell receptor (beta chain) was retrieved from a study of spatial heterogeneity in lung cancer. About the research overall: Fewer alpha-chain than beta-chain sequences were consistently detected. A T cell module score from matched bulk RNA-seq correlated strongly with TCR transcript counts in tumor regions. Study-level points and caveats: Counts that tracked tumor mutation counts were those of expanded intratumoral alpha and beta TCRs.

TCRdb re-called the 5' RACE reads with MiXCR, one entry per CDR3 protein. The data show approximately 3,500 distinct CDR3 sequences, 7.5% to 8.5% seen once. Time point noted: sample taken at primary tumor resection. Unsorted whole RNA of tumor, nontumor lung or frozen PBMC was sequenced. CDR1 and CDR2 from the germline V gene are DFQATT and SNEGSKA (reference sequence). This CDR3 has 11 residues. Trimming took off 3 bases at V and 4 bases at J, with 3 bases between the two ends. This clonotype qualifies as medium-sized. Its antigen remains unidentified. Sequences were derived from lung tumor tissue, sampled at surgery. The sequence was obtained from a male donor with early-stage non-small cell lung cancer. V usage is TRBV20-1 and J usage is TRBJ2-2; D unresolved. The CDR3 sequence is CSASSTGELFF. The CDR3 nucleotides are TGCAGTGCTAGCTCCACCGGGGAGCTGTTTTTT.